Following are 16 T cell receptor beta chains from one sample sequenced in a study of cytomegalovirus exposure and HLA in healthy donors. Primers: 60 Vbeta forward and 13 Jbeta reverse. Libraries were prepared by immunoSEQ multiplex PCR; TCRdb keeps only in-frame clonotypes and omits some of them. The table shows over 110,000 clones, with approximately 80% occurring only once. The sample comprised PBMCs. These receptors were obtained from a woman between 40 and 55 years old in good health and CMV-seropositive.

The sample holds a few counts of this clone. V usage is TRBV5-5 and J usage is TRBJ2-1; weak D call: TRBD2 (6 bases). Germline V gene lookup returns CDR1 SGHKS and CDR2 YYEKEE (reference sequence). Trimming pared 4 bases from V and 8 bases from J, leaving 19 bases between. The CDR3 loop spans 15 amino acids. As DNA, the CDR3 is TGTGCCAGCAGCGTATCGGGACTCTTTTCCTATGAGCAGTTCTTC. Protein sequence: CASSVSGLFSYEQFF.

V and J are TRBV6-5 and TRBJ2-5; 9 nucleotides agree with TRBD1. The J call is in doubt because the DNA end fits TRBJ2-7 better. Germline lookup yields CDR1 MNHEY and CDR2 SVGAGI. The CDR3 is 15 amino acids. The CDR3 sequence: CASSRQTGGGYEQYF. CDR3 coding DNA: TGTGCCAGCAGCCGTCAAACAGGGGGCGGCTACGAGCAGTACTTC.

This clone was counted between two and nine times. This rearrangement joins TRBV6-1 to TRBJ1-1; no clear D gene. This CDR3 region has 12 residues. Trimming stripped 5 bases from V and 1 base from J, with 5 bases between. The germline V gene encodes CDR1 MNHNS and CDR2 SASEGT. For the CDR3, the DNA is TGTGCCAGCAGTCGACAGAACACTGAAGCTTTCTTT. Amino acid sequence: CASSRQNTEAFF.

This clone was counted between two and nine times. The chain uses TRBV4-2 and TRBJ1-2; 7 bases fit TRBD1. Trimming cost V 1 base and J 5 bases; bases outside gene matches: 7. Germline CDR1 LGHNA, CDR2 YNFKEQ. This CDR3 spans 15 amino acids. CDR3 protein: CASSQATDRQYGYTF. CDR3 nucleotides: TGTGCCAGCAGCCAAGCCACGGACAGGCAATATGGCTACACCTTC.

The J gene is TRBJ1-4, the V gene TRBV10-2, with TRBD1 matching 7 bases. CDR3 length: 14 residues. Unmatched junction bases numbered 5, after V lost 6 bases and J lost 4 bases. CDR1 is WSHSY, CDR2 SAAADI, per germline. CDR3 loop: CASRKTGSNEKLFF. The DNA of the CDR3 is TGCGCCAGCAGGAAGACAGGGAGTAATGAAAAACTGTTTTTT.

The gene calls are TRBV21-1 and TRBJ1-5; the table's D gene call, TRBD1, was not cross checked with the DNA. TRBV21-1 is noted as a pseudogene. The length of the CDR3 is 17 residues. The CDR3 is CASSLRQDFYSNQPQHF. In nucleotides, the CDR3 is TGTGCCAGCAGCCTTAGACAGGACTTCTATAGCAATCAGCCCCAGCATTTT.

V is TRBV7-9 and J is TRBJ2-5; 10 bases are shared with TRBD1. Germline-derived CDR1 and CDR2 are SEHNR and FQNEAQ (reference sequence). With V trimmed by 4 bases and J by 5 bases, 7 bases remained unmatched. This CDR3 has 15 amino acids. The chain's CDR3 is CASSSGQGIRETQYF. CDR3 nucleotides: TGTGCCAGCAGCTCGGGACAGGGGATTCGTGAGACCCAGTACTTC.

There are a few counts of this clone. This sequence joins TRBV19 and TRBJ2-7; no clear D. This CDR3 comprises 12 residues. Trimming removed 3 bases at V and 4 bases at J, with 7 bases between. Germline loops: CDR1 LNHDA, CDR2 SQIVND (reference sequence). The CDR3 loop reads CASSMNEYEQYF. CDR3 nucleotides: TGTGCCAGTAGTATGAATGAGTACGAGCAGTACTTC.

The chain has TRBV29-1 and TRBJ2-1, with 11 bases that match TRBD2. The V and J ends lost 2 bases and 0 bases, in that order; junction bases with no gene match: 3. There are 16 residues in the CDR3. Germline CDR1 SQVTM, CDR2 ANQGSEA. The DNA of the CDR3 is TGCAGCGTTGAACCGGGACTAGCGGACTCCTACAATGAGCAGTTCTTC. Its protein product is CSVEPGLADSYNEQFF.

This clone was recorded once. The chain joins TRBV7-2 to TRBJ2-1; 7 bases align to TRBD1. Trimming cost V 6 bases and J 4 bases; bases outside gene matches: 9. This CDR3 comprises 15 residues. Germline loops: CDR1 SGHTA, CDR2 FQGNSA. The CDR3 reads CASRVTGTDYNEQFF. The CDR3 DNA reads as TGTGCCAGCAGAGTCACCGGGACAGATTACAATGAGCAGTTCTTC.

The chain links TRBV27 to TRBJ2-2; 7 positions match TRBD1. The germline CDR1 and CDR2 sequences are MNHEY and SMNVEV (reference sequence). The J segment lost 6 bases and the V segment lost 7 bases, leaving 14 bases of the junction unmatched. The length of the CDR3 is 16 residues. CDR3 in amino acids: CASTSDRNFPAGELFF. The CDR3 DNA reads as TGTGCCAGCACATCGGACAGGAATTTCCCTGCCGGGGAGCTGTTTTTT.

The rearrangement uses TRBV2 and TRBJ2-1, with 7 nucleotides matching TRBD1. The CDR3 has 15 amino acids. From germline, CDR1 is SNHLY and CDR2 FYNNEI. J gave up 6 bases and V 8 bases, and 13 bases lay outside the gene matches. This CDR3 reads CASSGMGQPSNEQFF. The CDR3 nucleotides are TGTGCCAGCTCCGGGATGGGACAGCCGTCCAATGAGCAGTTCTTC.

CDR3 in DNA: TGTGCCAGCAGCTCACTTACCGGGACAGGGGCCGGGGAGCTGTTTTTT. It specifies CASSSLTGTGAGELFF. This chain joins TRBV7-8 and TRBJ2-2; 10 nucleotides align to TRBD1. V dropped 4 bases and J dropped 6; count of bases not matched to a gene: 8. This CDR3 comprises 16 residues. Per germline, CDR1 SGHVS and CDR2 FQNEAQ.

The chain joins TRBV7-9 to TRBJ2-7; D is unresolved. V was trimmed by 1 base and J by 0 bases, leaving 13 bases between them. The CDR3 is made up of 16 amino acids. Germline CDR1 is SEHNR and CDR2 is FQNEAQ (reference sequence). The DNA of the CDR3 is TGTGCCAGCAGCTTAGGAGGAACAAGGAGCTCCTACGAGCAGTACTTC. Protein: CASSLGGTRSSYEQYF.

V gene TRBV29-1 combines with J gene TRBJ2-7; 14 positions match TRBD2. The germline V gene encodes CDR1 SQVTM and CDR2 ANQGSEA. This CDR3 is built from 14 residues. V dropped 5 bases and J dropped 5; count of bases not matched to a gene: 5. The CDR3: CSVRPGLAGDEQYF. CDR3 bases: TGCAGCGTTCGGCCGGGACTAGCGGGGGACGAGCAGTACTTC.

The chain couples TRBV5-1 to TRBJ2-3, with 8 bases aligning to TRBD2. With V trimmed by 1 base and J by 5 bases, 12 bases remained unmatched. The CDR3 spans 17 residues. The germline V gene has CDR1 SGHRS and CDR2 YFSETQ. The CDR3 loop is CASSLSLPGGGQDTQYF. In nucleotides, the CDR3 is TGCGCCAGCAGCTTGTCCCTACCGGGAGGGGGTCAAGATACGCAGTATTTT.